This TCR beta chain was recovered during a study of CD8+CD57+ T cells in acquired aplastic anemia. In the study overall: Sorted CD4+ and CD8+ cell DNA averaged roughly 3.2 ug. Roughly 10.8 million reads were obtained on average for healthy donor CD4+ cells.

Study-wide findings and caveats: Sharing between patients and controls was observed for around 30 CD8+ CDR3 sequences.

The use of genomic DNA as template underpinned the TCR beta VDJ and CDR3 profiling. TCRdb re-analysed the reads in MiXCR, keeping a single row per CDR3 protein. The sample includes about 140,000 distinct CDR3 sequences, more than 35% seen only once; the top ten take roughly 8.4%. In germline, CDR1 is LNHNV, CDR2 YYDKDF (reference sequence). This CDR3 has 17 residues. V lost 0 bases and J 1 base, leaving 15 bases between the germline ends. Regarding this clonotype: As yet, its antigen is unknown.

The J gene is TRBJ1-2, the V gene TRBV15; D gene ambiguous. Sequences were obtained from sorted CD4+, CD8+, or CD8+CD57+ T cells (not recorded which) from PBMCs. This TCR came from a human donor in good health, serving as a control. The CDR3 is CATSRDPRTDDNYGYTF. DNA of the CDR3: TGTGCCACCAGCAGAGATCCTCGGACGGACGATAACTATGGCTACACCTTC.